The clone carrying this T cell receptor (beta chain) has a handful of counts. V was clipped by 2 bases and J by 7 bases, with 12 bases between them. In germline, CDR1 is SQVTM, CDR2 ANQGSEA. The CDR3 spans 12 residues. The sample originates from a study of molecular identifiers for immune sequencing clone quantification. From the PCR reads, TCRdb called clonotypes with MiXCR, one entry per CDR3 protein. Of about 40,000 distinct CDR3 sequences in the sample, around 20% are singletons; the top ten hold roughly 6.9%. The clonotype was recovered from a human donor in good health. Some libraries in this study had Jurkat cell RNA spiked in. What was sequenced was naive CD8+ T cells from blood, with Jurkat cell RNA spiked in. Described subset: FACS-sorted CD8+CD4-CCR7+CD45RA+ naive T cells. The V call is TRBV29-1, the J call TRBJ2-7; no clear D gene. Here the CDR3 DNA reads TGCAGCGTTGAATCAGGCCCCCGGGAGCAGTACTTC. Protein product: CSVESGPREQYF.